Sequencing of this TCR beta chain was carried out in a study of spatial heterogeneity in lung cancer. About the research overall: Consistent detection of more beta-chain than alpha-chain sequences was observed.

Time point given: blood at routine non-recurrence follow-up after resection. Unsorted whole RNA samples from tumor, nontumor lung or frozen PBMC were sequenced. Germline V gene data show CDR1 as SGHKS and CDR2 as YYEKEE (reference sequence). This CDR3 has 15 residues. With V trimmed by 0 bases and J by 9 bases, 3 bases remained unmatched. This clonotype was recorded a few times. Using its own MiXCR run on the 5' RACE reads, TCRdb lists one record per CDR3 protein. The data contain 35,000 to 55,000 distinct CDR3 sequences, 22% of them singletons. The sequence was obtained from a female donor with early-stage non-small cell lung cancer. This chain connects TRBV5-5 to TRBJ1-6, with 10 positions matching TRBD1. The sample consisted of PBMCs, taken at follow-up. CDR3: CASSLDWDRGSPLHF. The CDR3 nucleotides read TGTGCCAGCAGCTTGGATTGGGACAGGGGTTCACCCCTCCACTTT.